This T cell receptor beta chain was documented in a study of PD-1 blockade in classical Hodgkin lymphoma. Measured with immunoSEQ multiplex PCR; TCRdb has only the in-frame clones, and not every one. The sample lists about 2,100 clones, more than 70% occurring once. All the patients suffered relapse after autologous stem cell transplantation, and brentuximab vedotin exposure differed. Reported best responses ranged across complete response, partial response or progressive disease. Study-wide findings and caveats: According to reports, newly diagnosed patients had lower baseline TCR diversity than healthy donors, and relapsed/refractory patients had lower baseline TCR diversity still. The study found that TCR diversity rose significantly by C4D1 in CD4+ but not CD8+ cells. Any patient who commenced nivolumab under 1 year after ASCT was excluded.

Germline CDR1 is SGHAT and CDR2 is FQDESV (reference sequence). The V gene lost 0 bases and the J gene lost 2 bases, with 8 bases spanning the gap. The CDR3 extends over 14 amino acids. About this clone itself: The antigen is unknown.

Sequences were derived from peripheral blood mononuclear cells (PBMCs), sampled at baseline. This TCR derives from a human donor with classical Hodgkin lymphoma. The gene calls are TRBV11-1 and TRBJ2-7, with D possibly TRBD2 on 5 matching bases. DNA of the CDR3: TGTGCCAGCAGCTTAGCGCGGGCCACCTACGAGCAGTACTTC. It codes for CASSLARATYEQYF.